The 21 T cell receptor beta chains below all came from one sample that was sequenced in a study of identical twins. MiXCR was run by TCRdb on the 5' RACE reads, yielding one entry per CDR3 protein. The sample lists just over 450,000 distinct CDR3 sequences; approximately 14% were seen once. The sample was also reused in another study, on yellow fever vaccine responses in identical twins.

Sequenced: CD4+ T cells sorted from blood. Receptors originate from a woman aged 18-29 years in good health.

This clonotype was counted many times. The V and J genes are TRBV7-2 and TRBJ2-1; 10 nucleotides match TRBD2. The length of the CDR3 is 16 residues. With V trimmed by 7 bases and J by 0 bases, 6 bases remained unmatched. From germline, CDR1 is SGHTA and CDR2 FQGNSA. CDR3 region: CASTEREGFSYNEQFF. As DNA, the CDR3 is TGTGCCAGCACCGAGCGGGAGGGGTTCTCCTACAATGAGCAGTTCTTC.

V is TRBV11-2 and J is TRBJ2-1; D is uncertain. In germline, CDR1 is SGHAT, CDR2 FQNNGV. V lost 3 bases, J lost 13 bases, and 13 bases lay in between. There are 12 residues in the CDR3. The CDR3 spells CASSFLFENQFF. CDR3 DNA: TGTGCCAGCAGCTTCCTCTTTGAGAATCAGTTCTTC.

There are a few counts of this clonotype. The chain combines TRBV29-1 with TRBJ2-1; perhaps D is TRBD1 or TRBD2 (5 bases each). The CDR3 extends over 18 amino acids. V lost 6 bases and J lost 0, with 24 bases in between. The V gene's germline CDR1 is SQVTM and CDR2 ANQGSEA. The CDR3 nucleotides read TGCAGCGTCCAAGGGACCCTCCGAACCCGAAACTCCTACAATGAGCAGTTCTTC. This translates into CSVQGTLRTRNSYNEQFF.

This clonotype has just a few counts. The rearrangement links TRBV20-1 to TRBJ2-5, with D perhaps TRBD1 or TRBD2 (5 bases each). Germline V gene data show CDR1 as DFQATT and CDR2 as SNEGSKA (reference sequence). The CDR3 has 14 amino acids. V dropped 5 bases and J dropped 5 bases, with 18 bases sitting between them. The DNA for the CDR3 is TGCAGTGCTGGACGCCGGGGCCTGGGGGAGACCCAGTACTTC. It is translated as CSAGRRGLGETQYF.

This clonotype was observed a few times. The chain joins TRBV18 to TRBJ1-1; unclear D gene. Germline-derived CDR1 and CDR2 are KGHSH and LQKENI. The CDR3 length is 14 residues. The V and J ends lost 6 bases and 0 bases respectively, with 11 bases between them. The CDR3 spells CASSTMNLNTEAFF. The CDR3 coding sequence is TGTGCCAGCTCTACCATGAATTTGAACACTGAAGCTTTCTTT.

This chain connects TRBV3-1 to TRBJ2-7; no clear D gene. Germline V gene lookup returns CDR1 LGHDT and CDR2 YNNKEL (reference sequence). Trimming took 4 bases from V and 3 from J, leaving 7 bases between them. The CDR3 extends over 12 amino acids. The CDR3 region is CASSRVLYEQYF. The DNA for the CDR3 is TGTGCCAGCAGCCGGGTCCTCTACGAGCAGTACTTC.

In this sample, this clonotype turned up a few times. Written as DNA, the CDR3 is TGCAGTGCTAGAGATCCACAGGGGATGCCCGGGCAGTACTTC. Translated: CSARDPQGMPGQYF. This chain links TRBV20-1 with TRBJ2-7; 7 nucleotides agree with TRBD1. V lost 0 bases to trimming and J lost 9 bases; unmatched junction nucleotides: 11. CDR3 length equals 14 residues. Per the germline V gene, CDR1 is DFQATT and CDR2 is SNEGSKA (reference sequence).

The chain joins TRBV24-1 to TRBJ2-1, with TRBD1 matching over 9 bases. There are 14 residues in the CDR3. CDR1 KGHDR and CDR2 SFDVKD come from the germline V gene. With 8 bases clipped from V and 6 bases from J, the junction kept 7 bases outside the gene matches. For the CDR3, the DNA is TGTGCCACCACCGGGACAGGGAGGGGCAATGAGCAGTTCTTC. Translating it yields CATTGTGRGNEQFF.

The chain carries TRBV9 and TRBJ2-2; 7 nucleotides line up with TRBD2. Germline V CDR1 and CDR2: SGDLS, YYNGEE. The CDR3 loop spans 16 amino acids. V dropped 0 bases and J dropped 0; count of bases not matched to a gene: 2. The CDR3 region has the DNA TGTGCCAGCAGCGTAGGGGGGGGGTCGAACACCGGGGAGCTGTTTTTT. This translates into CASSVGGGSNTGELFF.

V and J are TRBV7-9 and TRBJ2-3, with 7 bases identical to TRBD2. Germline trimming cut 4 bases from V and 0 bases from J; bases unmatched to any gene: 7. Germline CDR1 is SEHNR and CDR2 is FQNEAQ (reference sequence). The CDR3 has 16 amino acids. CDR3 nucleotide sequence: TGTGCCAGCAGCTGGGGAGGGCCAAAAAGCACAGATACGCAGTATTTT. The encoded protein is CASSWGGPKSTDTQYF.

This sequence joins TRBV20-1 and TRBJ2-1; D gene ambiguous. Germline V gene data show CDR1 as DFQATT and CDR2 as SNEGSKA (reference sequence). The ends were cut back, 7 bases at V and 7 bases at J, with 8 bases in the middle. The CDR3 covers 10 residues. The CDR3 DNA reads TGCAGTGGTCTAGAGAATGAGCAGTTCTTC. This gives the protein CSGLENEQFF.

This chain joins TRBV3-1 and TRBJ1-6; D gene ambiguous. The V gene lost 7 bases and the J gene lost 10 bases, with 20 bases spanning the gap. Germline V CDR1 and CDR2: LGHDT, YNNKEL (reference sequence). The CDR3 runs 15 residues. CDR3 coding DNA: TGTGCCAGCACCAGCCGCGGGGTCAGAGAATCACCCCTCCACTTT. It codes for CASTSRGVRESPLHF.

The CDR3 sequence: CASSQGDGRAYNEQFF. The DNA for the CDR3 is TGTGCCAGCAGCCAAGGGGACGGGAGGGCCTACAATGAGCAGTTCTTC. The chain is built from TRBV4-2 and TRBJ2-1, with 8 bases matching TRBD2. The CDR3 has 16 amino acids. The germline gives CDR1 LGHNA, CDR2 YNFKEQ. V gave up 1 base and J gave up 2 bases; unmatched junction bases: 4.

This chain connects TRBV10-3 to TRBJ2-7, with 9 nucleotides matching TRBD1. The CDR3 has 15 amino acids. Germline V lookup: CDR1 ENHRY, CDR2 SYGVKD. Trimming took 3 bases from V and 3 from J; bases not matched to a gene: 6. This chain's CDR3 is CAISEGQGFYYEQYF. The CDR3, as DNA: TGTGCCATCAGTGAAGGACAGGGGTTCTACTACGAGCAGTACTTC.

The chain recombines TRBV5-4 with TRBJ2-3; 9 nucleotides match TRBD2. The CDR3 is 17 amino acids. CDR1 and CDR2 from the germline V gene are SGHNT and YYREEE (reference sequence). After removal of 4 bases from V and 1 base from J, the junction contained 10 bases not matched to a gene. Written as DNA, the CDR3 is TGTGCCAGCAGCGGCTACTCCGGGACTAGCCGCACAGATACGCAGTATTTT. Amino acids: CASSGYSGTSRTDTQYF.

This clonotype was detected a few times. This chain uses TRBV3-1 with TRBJ2-5; 10 bases fit TRBD1. The CDR3 runs to 18 residues. In germline, CDR1 is LGHDT, CDR2 YNNKEL (reference sequence). The J segment lost 0 bases and the V segment lost 6 bases, leaving 13 bases of the junction unmatched. The CDR3 is CASRMGEPGQGYQETQYF. The DNA of the CDR3 is TGTGCCAGCAGGATGGGGGAACCGGGACAGGGGTACCAAGAGACCCAGTACTTC.

This clonotype has a handful of counts. This chain connects TRBV2 to TRBJ2-2; D is undetermined. This CDR3 comprises 13 residues. Trimming cost V 4 bases and J 5 bases, with 8 bases left between them. Germline CDR1 is SNHLY and CDR2 is FYNNEI. The CDR3 sequence: CASSGIRTGELFF. The CDR3 DNA follows: TGTGCCAGCAGTGGAATTAGGACCGGGGAGCTGTTTTTT.

This clonotype was seen a handful of times. The rearrangement joins TRBV10-3 to TRBJ2-1; 7 positions match TRBD2. From germline, CDR1 is ENHRY and CDR2 SYGVKD. The CDR3 covers 15 residues. V was clipped by 2 bases and J by 8 bases; unmatched bases: 9. This chain's CDR3 is CAISERRTRLDEQFF. CDR3 coding DNA: TGTGCCATCAGTGAGAGAAGGACTAGGTTGGATGAGCAGTTCTTC.

A few counts support this clonotype. This rearrangement joins TRBV29-1 to TRBJ2-7; TRBD2 agrees at 10 bases. The CDR3 is made up of 12 amino acids. From germline, CDR1 is SQVTM and CDR2 ANQGSEA. V was clipped by 6 bases and J by 7 bases; unmatched bases: 6. CDR3 sequence (DNA): TGCAGCGTCTCTAGCGGGAGTTGGGAGCAGTACTTC. Its protein is CSVSSGSWEQYF.

The chain uses TRBV20-1 and TRBJ2-5; D is ambiguous. V was shortened by 4 bases and J by 1 base, with 4 bases between the two germline ends. Germline CDR1 and CDR2: DFQATT and SNEGSKA (reference sequence). The CDR3 has 11 residues. This chain's CDR3 is CSATFQETQYF. The CDR3 region has the DNA TGCAGTGCTACCTTCCAAGAGACCCAGTACTTC.

The rearrangement links TRBV7-6 to TRBJ2-6; D remains ambiguous. The length of the CDR3 is 18 residues. Trimming pared 1 base from V and 0 bases from J, leaving 13 bases between. Germline CDR1 is SGHVS and CDR2 is FNYEAQ. The CDR3 bases are TGTGCCAGCAGCTTAGAAGTCCCAGGCAGCTCTGGGGCCAACGTCCTGACTTTC. Amino acid sequence: CASSLEVPGSSGANVLTF.